The 16 T cell receptor beta chains reported below all come from one sample, sequenced in a study of identical twins' blood T cells. TCRdb called the 5' RACE reads again in MiXCR, with one record for every CDR3 protein. The sample includes roughly 380,000 distinct CDR3 sequences, roughly 30% of them seen just once. Sequenced material: PBMCs. These receptors all come from a woman aged 18 to 55 in good health.

In this sample, this clonotype turned up many times. The chain combines TRBV4-1 with TRBJ1-2, with D perhaps TRBD1 (6 bases). Looked up from germline, CDR1 is MGHRA and CDR2 is YSYEKL. The CDR3 runs 15 residues. V gave up 3 bases and J gave up 1 base, with 12 bases separating them. CDR3 bases: TGCGCCAGCAGCCACCTCGGACAGTATAACTATGGCTACACCTTC. It is translated as CASSHLGQYNYGYTF.

The genes are TRBV20-1 and TRBJ2-1, with D possibly matching TRBD2 (6 bases). CDR3 length: 16 residues. Germline CDR1 reads DFQATT; CDR2 reads SNEGSKA (reference sequence). Trimming pared 0 bases from V and 7 bases from J, leaving 19 bases between. The CDR3 DNA reads TGCAGTGCTAGAGATTGGGGGGTGTATAATGGGAATGAGCAGTTCTTC. Translation gives CSARDWGVYNGNEQFF.

As concerns this clonotype: A read error may explain this, as a much larger clone is one base away. The V gene is TRBV28, the J gene TRBJ2-3; 8 nucleotides agree with TRBD2. The CDR3 loop spans 15 amino acids. Germline CDR1 is MDHEN and CDR2 is SYDVKM. The CDR3 protein is CASSATSGTTDTRYF. DNA of the CDR3: TGTGCCAGCAGCGCAACTAGCGGCACCACAGATACGCGGTATTTT.

This clonotype appeared a few times. This chain joins TRBV4-3 and TRBJ2-7, with 12 bases that match TRBD2. The CDR3 is 15 residues long. The germline CDR1 and CDR2 sequences are LGHNA and YSLEER. The junction had 4 bases not matched to a gene; V was cut back by 3 bases and J by 4 bases. As DNA, the CDR3 is TGCGCCAGCAGCCATCGAACTAGCGGGAGGTACGAGCAGTACTTC. Protein sequence: CASSHRTSGRYEQYF.

The chain combines TRBV7-8 with TRBJ1-1; D not certain. Germline values: CDR1 SGHVS, CDR2 FQNEAQ. The CDR3 runs to 15 residues. V was shortened by 1 base and J by 5 bases, with 14 bases between the two germline ends. Here the CDR3 reads CASSLGSGRTTEAFF. DNA of the CDR3: TGTGCCAGCAGCTTAGGGTCAGGAAGAACAACTGAAGCTTTCTTT.

This clonotype was detected only a few times. The chain uses TRBV29-1 and TRBJ2-7; maybe TRBD1 (6 bases). The V gene lost 6 bases and the J gene lost 9 bases, with 21 bases spanning the gap. Per germline, CDR1 SQVTM and CDR2 ANQGSEA. The CDR3 has 13 residues. CDR3 sequence (DNA): TGCAGCGTCCTCCCGGTACAGGGTAATGGGCAGTACTTC. It yields the protein CSVLPVQGNGQYF.

This clonotype was seen a few times. The chain carries TRBV7-9 and TRBJ2-7, with D hard to call. CDR1 SEHNR and CDR2 FQNEAQ come from the germline V gene (reference sequence). The CDR3 consists of 13 residues. The V end lost 7 bases, the J end lost 3 bases, and 13 bases lay between the germline ends. The CDR3 bases are TGTGCCAGCAACCACCGAACGGACTACGAGCAGTACTTC. This sequence encodes CASNHRTDYEQYF. Full variable domain (rest looked up from reference TRBV7-9 and TRBJ2-7): DTGVSQNPRHKITKRGQNVTFRCDPISEHNRLYWYRQTLGQGPEFLTYFQNEAQLEKSRLLSDRFSAERPKGSFSTLEIQRTEQGDSAMYLCASNHRTDYEQYFGPGTRLTVT.

Comment on this clonotype: One base away lies a much larger clone, so this may be a sequencing read error. The chain uses TRBV25-1 and TRBJ2-7; D may be TRBD1 (7 bases). V lost 5 bases to trimming and J lost 6 bases, with 20 bases between them. The CDR3 is made up of 15 amino acids. Germline V CDR1 and CDR2: MGHDK, SYGVNS. In nucleotides, the CDR3 is TGTGCCAGCAGTTTTTCGCAGGGGGGACAATTCGAGCAGTACTTC. Protein sequence: CASSFSQGGQFEQYF.

This clonotype has at least ten counts. The chain has TRBV29-1 and TRBJ2-3; D remains unclear. Per the germline V gene, CDR1 is SQVTM and CDR2 is ANQGSEA. The CDR3 loop spans 10 amino acids. V lost 8 bases to trimming and J lost 4 bases, with 7 bases between them. The CDR3 sequence is CSLGPDTQYF. DNA of the CDR3: TGCAGCCTAGGGCCAGATACGCAGTATTTT.

The rearrangement uses TRBV19 and TRBJ1-1; a weak D match, TRBD1 (5 bases). Per the germline V gene, CDR1 is LNHDA and CDR2 is SQIVND (reference sequence). V lost 4 bases, J lost 4 bases, and 13 bases lay in between. The CDR3 spans 14 residues. The CDR3: CASSKGRTGTEAFF. DNA for the CDR3: TGTGCCAGTAGTAAGGGGAGAACAGGCACTGAAGCTTTCTTT.

J is TRBJ1-4 and V is TRBV12-3 or TRBV12-4; D is undetermined. The CDR3 consists of 13 residues. The V and J ends lost 3 bases and 8 bases respectively, with 10 bases between them. CDR3 sequence (DNA): TGTGCCAGCAGTTTCCGAGGAGAAGAAAAACTGTTTTTT. This codes for CASSFRGEEKLFF.

This clonotype has a count of ten or more. V and J are TRBV5-1 and TRBJ1-3; D perhaps matches TRBD1 (5 bases). Germline CDR1 SGHRS, CDR2 YFSETQ. V shed 4 bases and J shed 2 bases, with 13 bases lying between them. The CDR3 runs to 15 residues. The CDR3 bases are TGCGCCAGCAGCCTAGGGACTTTTCCTGGAAACACCATATATTTT. Amino acids: CASSLGTFPGNTIYF.

This clonotype was picked up a small number of times. The chain carries TRBV12-3 or TRBV12-4 and TRBJ1-6; TRBD1 might be the D (5 bases). Trimming took off 6 bases at V and 4 bases at J, with 10 bases between the two ends. This CDR3 has 14 residues. CDR3 sequence (DNA): TGTGCCAGCAGGCCCGGGGGGTATAATTCACCCCTCCACTTT. This gives the protein CASRPGGYNSPLHF.

The rearrangement uses TRBV4-1 and TRBJ1-3; D may be TRBD1 (6 bases). Per the germline V gene, CDR1 is MGHRA and CDR2 is YSYEKL. Trimming removed 3 bases from V and 2 bases from J, with 11 bases in between. CDR3 length: 15 residues. The CDR3 region is CASSHRRGPGNTIYF. CDR3 nucleotide sequence: TGCGCCAGCAGCCATCGCAGGGGACCTGGAAACACCATATATTTT.

The rearrangement uses TRBV27 and TRBJ2-7; tentatively, D is TRBD1 (6 bases). The germline CDR1 and CDR2 sequences are MNHEY and SMNVEV (reference sequence). The V end lost 5 bases, the J end lost 2 bases, and 13 bases lay between the germline ends. This CDR3 is 14 amino acids long. The DNA for the CDR3 is TGTGCCAGCAGTCAGCACAGGGAGCCCTACGAGCAGTACTTC. It yields the protein CASSQHREPYEQYF.

In this sample, this clonotype turned up a few times. This chain connects TRBV5-6 to TRBJ1-1; D remains ambiguous. The CDR3 is made up of 15 amino acids. The V gene lost 1 base and the J gene lost 5 bases, with 15 bases spanning the gap. Germline CDR1 and CDR2: SGHDT and YYEEEE. The CDR3 bases are TGTGCCAGCAGCTTGTTTAACTTTCCGGGTACTGAAGCTTTCTTT. Encoded protein: CASSLFNFPGTEAFF. The variable domain in full, with the rest retrieved from reference TRBV5-6 and TRBJ1-1, is DAGVTQSPTHLIKTRGQQVTLRCSPKSGHDTVSWYQQALGQGPQFIFQYYEEEERQRGNFPDRFSGHQFPNYSSELNVNALLLGDSALYLCASSLFNFPGTEAFFGQGTRLTVV.